This section outlines one T cell receptor beta chain sequence together with its context. The table lists this clonotype with many counts. Its antigen remains undetermined. Base qualities are not at hand, and no much larger clone is one base apart. Sequencing used an Illumina HiSeq 1500. TCRdb's own reprocessing of the public reads used fastp at Q25 and MiXCR and kept productive beta chains. Duplicate CDR3 protein sequences are folded into a single record with the most common DNA and genes. The sample has around 120,000 distinct CDR3 sequences on record, more than 7% of them singletons. Clones ranked in the top ten supply about 9.5% of the sample. This specimen belongs to a study of T cell repertoires in cytomegalovirus infection (dated by TCRdb to between 2018 and 2020). Notes on the research overall: Donor HLA type was relevant to the analysis, because carriage of CMV infection together with the matching HLA type was indicated by public TCR beta signatures. General findings and caveats noted by the study authors: In both this cohort and an independent roughly 400-donor cohort, the cumulative frequency of public TCR beta family members distinguished carriers of CMV infection plus the relevant HLA type. The ex vivo response was dominated by HLA-C-restricted CMV-specific TCR beta clonotypes, which also provided the single most frequent clonotype in two of eight donors.

The sequence was obtained from a human donor in good health (CMV status not recorded). Some clones in this sample may be carry-over from other donors' samples. The specimen was PBMCs.

CDR3 reads: CASSLVQGSNQPQHF. At the DNA level, the sequence is TGTGCCAGCAGTTTAGTACAGGGGAGCAATCAGCCCCAGCATTTT. Recombination joined TRBV12-3 or TRBV12-4 with TRBJ1-5; 7 bases in the middle match TRBD1. The CDR3 measures 15 amino acids from cysteine to phenylalanine. Kept here is only the CDR3 DNA, which spans 45 bases and is read in frame from base 1. Trimming removed 1 base from V and 1 base from J; the gene matches leave 1 base unexplained.